The clone carrying this T cell receptor beta chain was recorded many times. The target antigen is unknown. The record originates from a study of prognosis after radiotherapy for stage I lung cancer. General study results and limits: Between patients with and without metastases, TRBV and TRBJ gene usage reportedly differed. Stereotactic body radiation therapy was followed by a fall in unique TCR clone counts, with a median of around 10,000 versus 6,900.

Collection of peripheral blood, in a volume of 5 to 6.5 milliliters, was performed at each of two time points. TCR beta CDR3 was amplified from genomic DNA by two-round multiplex PCR. First-round PCR, the initial amplification, used primers specific to each TRBV and TRBJ gene. One entry per CDR3 protein, called by TCRdb with MiXCR from the multiplex PCR reads. The sample holds about 24,000 distinct CDR3 sequences, around 36% seen once. The germline V gene encodes CDR1 DFQATT and CDR2 SNEGSKA (reference sequence). V trimming: 6 bases; J trimming: 5 bases; junction bases outside the gene matches: 10. CDR3 length: 14 amino acids.

The sequenced sample was PBMCs, obtained before or after stereotactic body radiation therapy (not recorded which). The TCR sequence derives from a donor over 45 with non-small cell lung cancer. The chain carries TRBV20-1 and TRBJ2-7, with 10 nucleotides matching TRBD1. CDR3 nucleotides: TGCAGTGCCCAACCCGACAGGGGGCTCAACGAGCAGTACTTC. It specifies CSAQPDRGLNEQYF.